This is a list of T cell receptor beta chains from one sample in a study of OX40 agonist ivuxolimab in advanced cancers. Clones were read by immunoSEQ multiplex PCR, and TCRdb kept only the in-frame ones, dropping some. The sample lists about 92,000 clones, about 84% occurring once. The specimen was CD4+ or CD8+ T cells sorted from blood, collected in a trial of the OX40 agonist ivuxolimab. These receptor sequences come from an adult with an advanced solid tumor such as melanoma, head and neck, liver or kidney cancer. Each CDR3 is given with its conserved first and last residue. Fields, in order: D gene, V gene, clone size, J gene, CDR3 DNA, CDR3 protein. The D gene is left open where the match is weak. The size field is filled for only some rows; it gives once, few, many or a size class.

d_call: .; v_call: TRBV5-1; clone_size: .; j_call: TRBJ2-2; cdr3_nt: TGCGCCAGCAGCTTGAGCCCGGGGAGGAGCACCGGGGAGCTGTTTTTT; cdr3_aa: CASSLSPGRSTGELFF
d_call: .; v_call: TRBV7-9; clone_size: .; j_call: TRBJ2-3; cdr3_nt: TGTGCCAGCAGCTTAAGACAGGTATTATCCTCAGATACGCAGTATTTT; cdr3_aa: CASSLRQVLSSDTQYF
d_call: .; v_call: TRBV9; clone_size: .; j_call: TRBJ2-3; cdr3_nt: TGTGCCAGCAGCGTAGGCCCGCTAGCCTTCTCACCAAGCACAGATACGCAGTATTTT; cdr3_aa: CASSVGPLAFSPSTDTQYF
d_call: .; v_call: TRBV4-1; clone_size: once; j_call: TRBJ2-3; cdr3_nt: TGCGCCAGCAGCCCAGGGACATCTAGCACAGATACGCAGTATTTT; cdr3_aa: CASSPGTSSTDTQYF
d_call: .; v_call: TRBV10-3; clone_size: .; j_call: TRBJ2-3; cdr3_nt: TGTGCCATCGCCTCCACAGATACGCAGTATTTT; cdr3_aa: CAIASTDTQYF
d_call: .; v_call: TRBV13; clone_size: .; j_call: TRBJ1-4; cdr3_nt: TGTGCCAGCAGCTTGACAGGACCAACTAATGAAAAACTGTTTTTT; cdr3_aa: CASSLTGPTNEKLFF
d_call: .; v_call: TRBV18; clone_size: .; j_call: TRBJ2-1; cdr3_nt: TGTGCCAGCTCACCTTTCTGGGAGGCATCGGGGAATGAGCAGTTCTTC; cdr3_aa: CASSPFWEASGNEQFF
d_call: TRBD2; v_call: TRBV15; clone_size: .; j_call: TRBJ2-5; cdr3_nt: TGTGCCACCAGCAGACAACGTAGCGGGAAAGAGACCCAGTACTTC; cdr3_aa: CATSRQRSGKETQYF
d_call: .; v_call: TRBV5-1; clone_size: .; j_call: TRBJ2-7; cdr3_nt: TGCGCCAGCAGCGAACAGGGATCTGAGTACGAGCAGTACTTC; cdr3_aa: CASSEQGSEYEQYF
d_call: TRBD1; v_call: TRBV19; clone_size: .; j_call: TRBJ2-1; cdr3_nt: TGTGCCAGTATCGGACCGGGACAGGGTGGAGGGGAGCAGTTCTTC; cdr3_aa: CASIGPGQGGGEQFF
d_call: .; v_call: TRBV2; clone_size: once; j_call: TRBJ2-7; cdr3_nt: TGTGCCAGCAGTTGGGAAGTCAGCTCCTACGAGCAGTACTTC; cdr3_aa: CASSWEVSSYEQYF